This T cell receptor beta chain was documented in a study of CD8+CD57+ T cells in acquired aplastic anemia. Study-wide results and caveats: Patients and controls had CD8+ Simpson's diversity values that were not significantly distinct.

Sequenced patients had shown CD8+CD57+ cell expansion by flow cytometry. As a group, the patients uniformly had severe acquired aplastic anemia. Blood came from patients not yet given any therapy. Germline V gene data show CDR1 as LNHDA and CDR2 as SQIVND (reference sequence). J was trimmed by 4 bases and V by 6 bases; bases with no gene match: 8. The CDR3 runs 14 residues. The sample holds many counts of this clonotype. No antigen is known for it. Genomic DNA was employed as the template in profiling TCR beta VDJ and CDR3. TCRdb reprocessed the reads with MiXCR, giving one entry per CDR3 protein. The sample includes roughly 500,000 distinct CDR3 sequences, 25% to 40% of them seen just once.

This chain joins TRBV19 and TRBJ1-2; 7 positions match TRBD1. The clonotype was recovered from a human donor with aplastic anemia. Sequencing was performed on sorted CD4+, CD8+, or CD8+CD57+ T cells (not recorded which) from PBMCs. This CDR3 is CASSFRGQTYGYTF. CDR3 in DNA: TGTGCCAGTAGCTTCAGGGGACAGACCTATGGCTACACCTTC.